The TCR beta chain described here comes from a study of blood T cell repertoires in COVID-19. Germline V gene lookup returns CDR1 MNHEY and CDR2 SMNVEV (reference sequence). With 6 bases removed from V and 1 base from J, the gap between germline ends came to 10 bases. The CDR3 sequence is 14 residues long. TCRdb's table, derived via immunoSEQ multiplex PCR, lists solely in-frame clones and lacks some. The sample records approximately 56,000 clones, around 85% being singletons. Patients of the Seattle cohort, enrolled during active infection, were followed longitudinally. Sequencing was performed on peripheral blood. The sequence was collected from a woman aged 80 or over with COVID-19, enrolled during active disease. The rearrangement uses TRBV27 and TRBJ1-5; D might be TRBD1 (5 bases). CDR3 coding DNA: TGTGCCAGCAGCCGTGGGGGGAGCAATCAGCCCCAGCATTTT. Its protein is CASSRGGSNQPQHF.